This entry lists 8 T cell receptor beta chains sequenced from one sample in a study of neoadjuvant anti-PD-1 for oral cavity cancer. Some clones are missing from TCRdb's copy, which holds only in-frame ones; the method was immunoSEQ multiplex PCR. The sample has approximately 15,000 clones, roughly 35% seen once. The time point is: after neoadjuvant nivolumab, at surgical resection. The sequencing here drew on tumor tissue, taken after nivolumab (anti-PD-1) treatment. These receptors were collected from a person between 35 and 79 years old with oral cavity squamous cell carcinoma.

The chain employs TRBV7-9 and TRBJ1-5; 8 bases are shared with TRBD1. Trimming cost V 1 base and J 3 bases; bases outside gene matches: 5. This CDR3 has 16 residues. Germline CDR1 SEHNR, CDR2 FQNEAQ (reference sequence). The CDR3 loop reads CASSLVSGGYNQPQHF. Here the CDR3 DNA reads TGTGCCAGCAGCTTAGTTTCAGGGGGCTACAATCAGCCCCAGCATTTT.

This clone has only a few counts. Here the CDR3 reads CASSPPGRRGTSGEKLFF. The CDR3 DNA reads TGTGCCAGCTCACCCCCGGGACGCAGGGGGACCAGTGGTGAAAAACTGTTTTTT. The chain couples TRBV18 to TRBJ1-4, with 7 nucleotides matching TRBD1. V dropped 3 bases and J dropped 7; count of bases not matched to a gene: 17. The CDR3 covers 18 residues. Germline CDR1 reads KGHSH; CDR2 reads LQKENI.

This clone was seen a few times. The chain recombines TRBV7-8 with TRBJ1-6, with D uncertain. The CDR3 length is 13 residues. V dropped 5 bases and J dropped 9 bases, with 11 bases sitting between them. CDR1 and CDR2 (germline): SGHVS, FQNEAQ. The chain's CDR3 is CASSHARSSPLHF. The CDR3 DNA reads TGTGCCAGCAGCCACGCAAGGAGTTCACCCCTCCACTTT.

By its share, this clone is medium-sized. V gene TRBV5-1 combines with J gene TRBJ1-5; D possibly corresponds to TRBD1 (5 bases). This CDR3 is 15 amino acids long. In germline, CDR1 is SGHRS, CDR2 YFSETQ. Between the trimmed V and J ends, which lost 0 bases and 0 bases, there was a span of 7 bases. The CDR3: CASSLGGGSNQPQHF. The CDR3 bases are TGCGCCAGCAGCTTGGGCGGGGGTAGCAATCAGCCCCAGCATTTT.

V is TRBV19 and J is TRBJ1-2; D is ambiguous. This CDR3 region has 16 residues. The V gene's germline CDR1 is LNHDA and CDR2 SQIVND (reference sequence). The V gene lost 3 bases and the J gene lost 4 bases, with 18 bases spanning the gap. This CDR3 reads CASSMTGLGGGYGYTF. CDR3 nucleotides: TGTGCCAGTAGTATGACCGGGCTCGGAGGTGGCTATGGCTACACCTTC.

J is TRBJ2-3 and V is TRBV4-3, with 15 bases matching TRBD2. Germline CDR1 reads LGHNA; CDR2 reads YSLEER. V was pared by 3 bases and J by 4 bases, with 11 bases of the junction left unmatched. There are 19 residues in the CDR3. The chain's CDR3 is CASSQTSGLAGGPSDTQYF. For the CDR3, the DNA is TGCGCCAGCAGCCAGACTTCCGGACTAGCGGGGGGGCCCTCAGATACGCAGTATTTT.

A few counts support this clone. The chain uses TRBV9 and TRBJ2-3, with a weak D call TRBD2 (5 bases). V was pared by 4 bases and J by 7 bases, with 10 bases between. Germline CDR1 is SGDLS and CDR2 is YYNGEE. This CDR3 region has 12 residues. The CDR3 loop is CASSTTSNTQYF. The DNA for the CDR3 is TGTGCCAGCAGCACAACTAGTAATACGCAGTATTTT.

This chain uses TRBV19 with TRBJ2-3, with 13 nucleotides matching TRBD2. The CDR3 contains 17 residues. The V gene end was trimmed by 5 bases and the J gene end by 6 bases; junction bases not matched to a gene: 11. Per the germline V gene, CDR1 is LNHDA and CDR2 is SQIVND (reference sequence). The CDR3 DNA follows: TGTGCCAGTAGTCCCGCTCGACTAGCGGGGGGAGGTGATACGCAGTATTTT. It translates to CASSPARLAGGGDTQYF.